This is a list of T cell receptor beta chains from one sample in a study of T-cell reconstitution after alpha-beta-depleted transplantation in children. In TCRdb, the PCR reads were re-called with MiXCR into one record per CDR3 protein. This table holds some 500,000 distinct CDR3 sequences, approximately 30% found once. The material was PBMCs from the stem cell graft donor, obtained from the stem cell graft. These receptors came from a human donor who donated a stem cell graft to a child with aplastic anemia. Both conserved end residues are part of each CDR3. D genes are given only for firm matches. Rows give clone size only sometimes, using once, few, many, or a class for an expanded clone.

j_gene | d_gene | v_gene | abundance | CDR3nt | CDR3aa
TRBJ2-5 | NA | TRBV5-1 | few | TGCGCCAGCAGAGGACGCATCGAGACCCAGTACTTC | CASRGRIETQYF
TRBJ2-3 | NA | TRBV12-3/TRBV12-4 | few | TGTGCCAGCACTGAGGTTCGGATAGCGGCTAGCACAGATACGCAGTATTTT | CASTEVRIAASTDTQYF
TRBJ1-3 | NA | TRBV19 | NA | TGTGCCAGTAGTATAGATCCGGGAAACACCATATATTTT | CASSIDPGNTIYF
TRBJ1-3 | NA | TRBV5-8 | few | TGTGCCAGCAGCTTGGGCAGGACTTCTGTCTCTGGAAACACCATATATTTT | CASSLGRTSVSGNTIYF
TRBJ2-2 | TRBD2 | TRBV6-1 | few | TGTGCCAGCAGTGGGGGACTAGCGGCGAACACCGGGGAGCTGTTTTTT | CASSGGLAANTGELFF
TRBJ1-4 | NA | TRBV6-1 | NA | TGTGCCAGCAGTGGCGCAATGACAGGAGATGAAAAACTGTTTTTT | CASSGAMTGDEKLFF
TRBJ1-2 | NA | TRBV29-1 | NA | TGCAGCGTTGACGAGGGCACGGGTAACTATGGCTACACCTTC | CSVDEGTGNYGYTF
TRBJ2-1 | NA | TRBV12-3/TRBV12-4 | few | TGTGCCAGCACATCTACTGAAGGAGGGTACAATGAGCAGTTCTTC | CASTSTEGGYNEQFF
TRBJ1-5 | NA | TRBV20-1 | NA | TGCAGTGCCATAACCCATGGGGTGAACAATCAGCCCCAGCATTTT | CSAITHGVNNQPQHF
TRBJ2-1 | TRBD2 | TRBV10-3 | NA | TGTGCCATCAGTGTTGGTTCAGGACTAGCGGGGGATTACAATGAGCAGTTCTTC | CAISVGSGLAGDYNEQFF
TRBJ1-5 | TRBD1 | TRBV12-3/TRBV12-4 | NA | TGTGCCAGCAGTTTCCAGGGGGCGGGTAGTCAGCCCCAGCATTTT | CASSFQGAGSQPQHF
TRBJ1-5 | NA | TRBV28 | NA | TGTGCCAGCATTTCCAGCTCCAATCAGCCCCAGCATTTT | CASISSSNQPQHF
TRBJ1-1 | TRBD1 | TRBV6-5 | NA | TGTGCCAGCAGTTATTCGGCCAGGGGGACTGAAGCTTTCTTT | CASSYSARGTEAFF
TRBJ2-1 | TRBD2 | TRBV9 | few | TGTGCCAGCAGCGGCAGGACTAGCGGACACAATGAGCAGTTCTTC | CASSGRTSGHNEQFF
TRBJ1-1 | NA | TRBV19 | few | TGTGCCAGTAGTATTAAGGGCACTGAAGCTTTCTTT | CASSIKGTEAFF
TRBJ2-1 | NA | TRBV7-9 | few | TGTGCCAGCAGTCCACAGGGATTTGAGCAGTTCTTC | CASSPQGFEQFF
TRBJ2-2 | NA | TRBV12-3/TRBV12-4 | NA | TGTGCCAGCATGGTCGGGGCTTACACCGGGGAGCTGTTTTTT | CASMVGAYTGELFF
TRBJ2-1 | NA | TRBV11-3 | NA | TGTGCCAGCAGCTTAGCCGGCAGGGCCCCTCAGTTAAGGGAGCAGTTCTTC | CASSLAGRAPQLREQFF
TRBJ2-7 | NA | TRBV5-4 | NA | TGTGCCAGCAGCGGGGGGAATTCCTACGAGCAGTACTTC | CASSGGNSYEQYF
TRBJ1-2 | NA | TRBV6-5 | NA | TGTGCCAGCAGTTACTCGATAAACGGCGCGAACTATGGCTACACCTTC | CASSYSINGANYGYTF
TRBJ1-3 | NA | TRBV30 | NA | TGTGCCTGGGAGGGTGGACAGAGCGCTGGAAACACCATATATTTT | CAWEGGQSAGNTIYF
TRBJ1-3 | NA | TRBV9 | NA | TGTGCCAGCAGCGTAGATCTGGGGAGCTCTGGAAACACCATATATTTT | CASSVDLGSSGNTIYF
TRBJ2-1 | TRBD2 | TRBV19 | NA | TGTGCCAGTAGTACCCAGACTAGCGACCATGAGCAGTTCTTC | CASSTQTSDHEQFF
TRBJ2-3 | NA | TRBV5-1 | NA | TGCGCCAGCAGCTTTAGCGGCTCAGATACGCAGTATTTT | CASSFSGSDTQYF